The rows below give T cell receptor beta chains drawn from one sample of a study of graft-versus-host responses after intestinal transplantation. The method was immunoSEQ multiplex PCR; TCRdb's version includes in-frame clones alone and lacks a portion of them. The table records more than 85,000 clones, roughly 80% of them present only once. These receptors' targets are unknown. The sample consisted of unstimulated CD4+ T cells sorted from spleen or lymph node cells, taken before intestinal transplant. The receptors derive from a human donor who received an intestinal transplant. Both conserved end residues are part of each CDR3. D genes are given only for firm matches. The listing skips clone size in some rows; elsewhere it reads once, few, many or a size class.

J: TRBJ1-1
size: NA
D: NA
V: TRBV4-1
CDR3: CASRYRARRTEAFF
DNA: TGCGCCAGCAGGTACAGAGCTCGTCGCACTGAAGCTTTCTTT

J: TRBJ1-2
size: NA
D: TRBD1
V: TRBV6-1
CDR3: CASGGQGAGGYTF
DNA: TGTGCCAGCGGAGGACAGGGGGCCGGTGGCTACACCTTC

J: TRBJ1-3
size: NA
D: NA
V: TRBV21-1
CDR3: CASSQGPSQEAGNTIYF
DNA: TGTGCCAGCAGCCAAGGACCTTCACAGGAAGCTGGAAACACCATATATTTT

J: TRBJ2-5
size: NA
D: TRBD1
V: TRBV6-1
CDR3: CASRSDRGETQYF
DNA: TGTGCCAGCAGGTCGGACAGGGGAGAGACCCAGTACTTC

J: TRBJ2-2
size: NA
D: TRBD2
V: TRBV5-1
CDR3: CASRQLAGGTGELFF
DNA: TGCGCCAGCAGACAGCTGGCGGGGGGCACCGGGGAGCTGTTTTTT

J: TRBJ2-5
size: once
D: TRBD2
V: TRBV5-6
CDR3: CASSSPGLGGETQYF
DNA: TGTGCCAGCAGCTCCCCGGGACTAGGGGGAGAGACCCAGTACTTC

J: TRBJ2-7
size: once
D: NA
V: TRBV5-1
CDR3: CASSLGGQVSREQYF
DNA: TGCGCCAGCAGCTTGGGGGGGCAGGTCTCGCGCGAGCAGTACTTC

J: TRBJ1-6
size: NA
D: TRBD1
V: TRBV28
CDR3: CASSPQGSSYNSPLHF
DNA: TGTGCCAGCAGTCCACAGGGGAGCTCCTATAATTCACCCCTCCACTTT

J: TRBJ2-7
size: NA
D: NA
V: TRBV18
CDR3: CASSLGADYEQYF
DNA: TGTGCCAGCTCACTAGGGGCCGACTACGAGCAGTACTTC

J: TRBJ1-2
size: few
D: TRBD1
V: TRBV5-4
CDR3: CASSPDRGGYTF
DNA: TGTGCCAGCAGCCCGGACAGGGGCGGCTACACCTTC

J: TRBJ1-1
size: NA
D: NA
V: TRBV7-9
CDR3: CASSLIVGGGKAFF
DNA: TGTGCCAGCAGCTTAATCGTCGGGGGGGGGAAAGCTTTCTTT

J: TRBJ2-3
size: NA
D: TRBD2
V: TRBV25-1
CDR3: CASSEPSGRAIDTQYF
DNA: TGTGCCAGCAGTGAACCCAGCGGGAGGGCCATAGATACGCAGTATTTT

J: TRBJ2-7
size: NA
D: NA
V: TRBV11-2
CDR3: CASSLGAGSVSSYEQYF
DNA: TGTGCCAGCAGCTTAGGGGCGGGGAGCGTGAGCTCCTACGAGCAGTACTTC

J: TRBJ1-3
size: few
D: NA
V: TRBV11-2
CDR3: CASSLVGRRPFSGNTIYF
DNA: TGTGCCAGCAGCTTAGTGGGTCGGAGGCCCTTTTCTGGAAACACCATATATTTT

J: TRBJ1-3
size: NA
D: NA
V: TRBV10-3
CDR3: CAISESYRVGSGNTIYF
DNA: TGTGCCATCAGTGAGTCGTACAGGGTAGGCTCTGGAAACACCATATATTTT

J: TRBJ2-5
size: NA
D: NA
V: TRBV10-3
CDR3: CATNRDEGAQYF
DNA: TGTGCCACCAACAGGGACGAGGGGGCCCAGTACTTC